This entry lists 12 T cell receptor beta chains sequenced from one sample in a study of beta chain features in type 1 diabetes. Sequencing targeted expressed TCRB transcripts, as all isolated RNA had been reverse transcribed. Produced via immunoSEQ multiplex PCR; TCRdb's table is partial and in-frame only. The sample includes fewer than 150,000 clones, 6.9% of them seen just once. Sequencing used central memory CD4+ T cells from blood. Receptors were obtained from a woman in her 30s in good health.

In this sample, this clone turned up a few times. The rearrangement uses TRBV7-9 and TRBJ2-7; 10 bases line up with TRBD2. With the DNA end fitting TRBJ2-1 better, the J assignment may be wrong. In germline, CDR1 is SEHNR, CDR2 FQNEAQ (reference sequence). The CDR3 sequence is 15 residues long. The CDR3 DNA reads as TGTGCCAGCAGCCCCACTAGCGGGAAGCCAAATGAGCAGTTCTTC. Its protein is CASSPTSGKPNEQFF.

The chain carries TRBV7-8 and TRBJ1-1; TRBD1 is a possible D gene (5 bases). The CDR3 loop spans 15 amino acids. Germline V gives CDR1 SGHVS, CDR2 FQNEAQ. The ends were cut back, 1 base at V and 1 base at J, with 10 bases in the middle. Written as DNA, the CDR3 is TGTGCCAGCAGCTTAGGCGGCGGACAGAACACTGAAGCTTTCTTT. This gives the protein CASSLGGGQNTEAFF.

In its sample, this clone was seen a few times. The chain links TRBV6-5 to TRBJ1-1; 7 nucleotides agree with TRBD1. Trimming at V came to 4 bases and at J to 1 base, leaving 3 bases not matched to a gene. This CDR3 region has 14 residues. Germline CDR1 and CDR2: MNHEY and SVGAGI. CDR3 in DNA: TGTGCCAGCAGTTCCGGACAGGCGAACACTGAAGCTTTCTTT. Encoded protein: CASSSGQANTEAFF.

CDR3 DNA: TGTGCCATCAACGAAGACAGGGCCTACGAGCAGTACTTC. Encoded protein: CAINEDRAYEQYF. The chain is built from TRBV10-3 and TRBJ2-7; 7 bases map to TRBD1. Trimming at V came to 7 bases and at J to 2 bases, leaving 5 bases not matched to a gene. The CDR3 contains 13 residues. The germline V gene encodes CDR1 ENHRY and CDR2 SYGVKD.

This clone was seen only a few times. The CDR3, as DNA: TGTGCCAGCTCACCGGACAGGGAGAATGAGCAGTTCTTC. Translation: CASSPDRENEQFF. This chain connects TRBV18 to TRBJ2-1; 8 bases match TRBD1. Germline V CDR1 and CDR2: KGHSH, LQKENI. V shed 3 bases and J 7 bases; nucleotides not matched to a gene: 2. The CDR3 spans 13 residues.

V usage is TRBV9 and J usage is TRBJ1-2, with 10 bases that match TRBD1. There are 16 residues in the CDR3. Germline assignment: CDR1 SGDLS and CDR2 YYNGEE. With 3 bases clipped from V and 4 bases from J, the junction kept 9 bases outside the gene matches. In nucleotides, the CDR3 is TGTGCCAGCAGCGCGCGACAGGGGGCGCCTGGCTATGGCTACACCTTC. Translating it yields CASSARQGAPGYGYTF. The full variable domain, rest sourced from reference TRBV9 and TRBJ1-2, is DSGVTQTPKHLITATGQRVTLRCSPRSGDLSVYWYQQSLDQGLQFLIQYYNGEERAKGNILERFSAQQFPDLHSELNLSSLELGDSALYFCASSARQGAPGYGYTFGSGTRLTVV.

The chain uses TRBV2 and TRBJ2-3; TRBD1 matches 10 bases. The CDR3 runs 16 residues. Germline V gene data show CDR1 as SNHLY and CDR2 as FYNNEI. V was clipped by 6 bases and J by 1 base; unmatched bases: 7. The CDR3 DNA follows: TGTGCCAGCAGACCTTCCGGGACAGGGGGCACAGATACGCAGTATTTT. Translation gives CASRPSGTGGTDTQYF.

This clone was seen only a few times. CDR3 residues: CASSLGTGNEQFF. CDR3 DNA sequence: TGTGCCAGCAGCTTAGGGACAGGGAATGAGCAGTTCTTC. This chain links TRBV11-2 with TRBJ2-1; 8 bases align to TRBD1. Unmatched junction bases numbered 0, after V lost 1 base and J lost 7 bases. The germline V gene encodes CDR1 SGHAT and CDR2 FQNNGV. The CDR3 has 13 residues.

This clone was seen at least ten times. The CDR3 nucleotides are TGTGCCAGCTCACATCCGGGGGGTCAAGAGACCCAGTACTTC. It encodes CASSHPGGQETQYF. The genes are TRBV18 and TRBJ2-5; 7 bases fit TRBD2. V lost 4 bases, J lost 2 bases, and 4 bases stayed unmatched. There are 14 residues in the CDR3. Germline assignment: CDR1 KGHSH and CDR2 LQKENI.

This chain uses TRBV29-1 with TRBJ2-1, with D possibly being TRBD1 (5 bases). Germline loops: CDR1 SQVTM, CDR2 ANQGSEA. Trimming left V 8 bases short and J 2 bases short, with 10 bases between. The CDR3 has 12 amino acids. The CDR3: CSFYRTYNEQFF. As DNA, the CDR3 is TGCAGCTTCTACAGGACCTACAATGAGCAGTTCTTC.

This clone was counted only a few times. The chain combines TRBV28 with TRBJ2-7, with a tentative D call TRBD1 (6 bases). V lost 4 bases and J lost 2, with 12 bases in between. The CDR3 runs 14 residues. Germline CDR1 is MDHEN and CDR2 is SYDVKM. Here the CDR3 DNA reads TGTGCCAGCAGTTCGGGGACACAAGCCTACGAGCAGTACTTC. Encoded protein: CASSSGTQAYEQYF.

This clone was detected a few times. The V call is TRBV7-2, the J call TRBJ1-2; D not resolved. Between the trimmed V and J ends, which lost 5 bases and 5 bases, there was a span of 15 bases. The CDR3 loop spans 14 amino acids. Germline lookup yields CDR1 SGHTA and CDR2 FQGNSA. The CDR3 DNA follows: TGTGCCAGCAGCCCGAGGTCCCTTGGGTATGGCTACACCTTC. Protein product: CASSPRSLGYGYTF.